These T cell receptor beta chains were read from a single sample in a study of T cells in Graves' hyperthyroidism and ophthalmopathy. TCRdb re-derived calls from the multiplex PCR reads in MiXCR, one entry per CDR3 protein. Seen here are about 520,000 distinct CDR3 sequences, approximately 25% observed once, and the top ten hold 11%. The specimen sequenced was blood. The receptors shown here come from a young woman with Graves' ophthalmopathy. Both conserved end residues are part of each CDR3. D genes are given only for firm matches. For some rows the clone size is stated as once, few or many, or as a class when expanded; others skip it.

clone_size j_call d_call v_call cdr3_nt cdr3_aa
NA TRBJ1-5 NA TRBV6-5 TGTGCCAGCAGTTACGGGTTCACTTATCAGCCCCAGCATTTT CASSYGFTYQPQHF
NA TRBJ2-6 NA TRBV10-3 TGTGCCACCCGGGAGTCTCTCACTGGGGCCAACGTCCTGACTTTC CATRESLTGANVLTF
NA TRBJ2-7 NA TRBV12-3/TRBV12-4 TGTGCCAGCAGTTTACACACAGGGAGCTCCTACGAGCAGTACTTC CASSLHTGSSYEQYF
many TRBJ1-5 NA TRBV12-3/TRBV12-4 TGTGCCAGCAGAGAGGGGGGCAATCAGCCCCAGCATTTT CASREGGNQPQHF
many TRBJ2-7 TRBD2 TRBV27 TGTGCCAGCAGTGGGCGACTAGCGGGGGGTGCCTACGAGCAGTACTTC CASSGRLAGGAYEQYF
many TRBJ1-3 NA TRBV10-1 TGCGCCAGCAGTGAGAGCGCCTCTGGAAACACCATATATTTT CASSESASGNTIYF
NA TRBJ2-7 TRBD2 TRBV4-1 TGCGCCAGCAGCCGGGACTCAGCGGGGAACGAGCAGTACTTC CASSRDSAGNEQYF
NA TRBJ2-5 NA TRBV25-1 TGTGCCAGCAGGGATATGAGAGGGGGGGAGACCCAGTACTTC CASRDMRGGETQYF
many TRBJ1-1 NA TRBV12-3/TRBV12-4 TGTGCCAGCAGTTTAGGACCCGAGGCCACTGAAGCTTTCTTT CASSLGPEATEAFF
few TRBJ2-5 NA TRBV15 TGTGCCACCAGCAGGACTGCCGGGGAGACCCAGTACTTC CATSRTAGETQYF
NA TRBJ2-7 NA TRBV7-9 TGTGCCAGCAGTCGACTTGTGTACGAGCAGTACTTC CASSRLVYEQYF
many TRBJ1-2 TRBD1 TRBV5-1 TGCGCCAGCAGCGGGGGACAGGTGACAAGCTACACCTTC CASSGGQVTSYTF
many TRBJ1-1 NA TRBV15 TGTGCCACCAGCAGAGGACAGGTCCGGGACACTGAAGCTTTCTTT CATSRGQVRDTEAFF
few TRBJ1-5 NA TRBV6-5 TGTGCCAGCGGTTACCAGGGATACAATCAGCCCCAGCATTTT CASGYQGYNQPQHF
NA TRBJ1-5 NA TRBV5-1 TGCGCCAGCGCTCAGAATTCCAATCAGCCCCAGCATTTT CASAQNSNQPQHF
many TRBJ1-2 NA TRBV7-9 TGTGCCAGCAGCTTAGCGCAGTGGGATTATGGCTACACCTTC CASSLAQWDYGYTF
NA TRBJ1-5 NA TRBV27 TGTGCCAGCAGTTTAACCGGACACTATAGCAATCAGCCCCAGCATTTT CASSLTGHYSNQPQHF
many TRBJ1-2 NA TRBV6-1 TGTGCCAGCAGTCGCTCCCGAGAGAGGGCTGGCTACACCTTC CASSRSRERAGYTF
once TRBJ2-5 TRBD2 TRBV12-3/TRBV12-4 TGTGCCAGCAGGGCCACGGGCGGGGGGGCCGCGGAGACCCAGTACTTC CASRATGGGAAETQYF
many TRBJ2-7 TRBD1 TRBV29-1 TGCAGCGTCCGGGGACAGGGGGCTGGCTACGAGCAGTACTTC CSVRGQGAGYEQYF
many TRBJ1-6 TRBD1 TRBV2 TGTGCCAGCAGTGAGGGGACAGGGAGGAATTCACCCCTCCACTTT CASSEGTGRNSPLHF
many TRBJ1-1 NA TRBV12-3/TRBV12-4 TGTGCCAGCAGTTTAGCAGGGGGGGCAACTGAAGCTTTCTTT CASSLAGGATEAFF
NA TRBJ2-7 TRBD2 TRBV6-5 TGTGCCAGCAGTTCCTGGACTAGCGGGAGATACGAGCAGTACTTC CASSSWTSGRYEQYF
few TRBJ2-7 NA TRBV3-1 TGTGCCAGCAGCCAAGGAGTGGTGAGAGGGGAGGTGGGCGAGCAGTACTTC CASSQGVVRGEVGEQYF
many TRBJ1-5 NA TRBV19 TGTGCCAGTAGACCTAGGCCGGGGGCTTGGAGCAATCAGCCCCAGCATTTT CASRPRPGAWSNQPQHF
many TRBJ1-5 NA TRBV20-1 TGCAGTGCTAGAAACCCTCCGTCGAATCAGCCCCAGCATTTT CSARNPPSNQPQHF
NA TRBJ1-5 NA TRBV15 TGTGCCACCAGCAGAGGGACAGCAAATCAGCCCCAGCATTTT CATSRGTANQPQHF
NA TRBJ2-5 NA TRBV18 TGTGCCAGCTCACCAACAACGACAGGAGAAGAGACCCAGTACTTC CASSPTTTGEETQYF
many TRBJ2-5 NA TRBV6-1 TGTGCCAGCAGGGGGGGCCAGACGGGTGGCCAAGAGACCCAGTACTTC CASRGGQTGGQETQYF
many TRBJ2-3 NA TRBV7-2 TGTGCCAGCAGCTCGTATCGACGCACAGATACGCAGTATTTT CASSSYRRTDTQYF
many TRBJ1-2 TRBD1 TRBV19 TGTGCCAGTCGTAAGACAGGGTCCGTTTATGGCTACACCTTC CASRKTGSVYGYTF
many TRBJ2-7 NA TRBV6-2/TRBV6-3 TGTGCCAGCAGGGATGGGATACAGGCAAGTCCCGAGCAGTACTTC CASRDGIQASPEQYF
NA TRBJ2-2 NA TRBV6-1 TGTGCCAGCAGTGAACGACCAGCTAGCTTGATGGCCGGGGAGCTGTTTTTT CASSERPASLMAGELFF
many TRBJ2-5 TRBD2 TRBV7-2 TGTGCCAGCAGCTTAATTAGCGGGGAGACCCAGTACTTC CASSLISGETQYF
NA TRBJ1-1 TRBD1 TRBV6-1 TGTGCCAGCAGTGTCGAGGAGGGGGCGGTAACTGAAGCTTTCTTT CASSVEEGAVTEAFF
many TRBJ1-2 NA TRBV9 TGTGCCAGCAGCGGTCAAACGAATGGCTACACCTTC CASSGQTNGYTF
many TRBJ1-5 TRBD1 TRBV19 TGTGCCAGTAGTATCATTTTCGGACAGGGAAGTTTGGGCAATCAGCCCCAGCATTTT CASSIIFGQGSLGNQPQHF
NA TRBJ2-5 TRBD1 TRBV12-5 TGTGCTAGTGGGGAGACAGGGCCTTTAGGTGAGACCCAGTACTTC CASGETGPLGETQYF
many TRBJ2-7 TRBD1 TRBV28 TGTGCCAGCAACCACTTGACAGGGTTCTACGAGCAGTACTTC CASNHLTGFYEQYF
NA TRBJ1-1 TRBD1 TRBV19 TGTGCCAGTAGTACTGGGACAGGGCTGAACACTGAAGCTTTCTTT CASSTGTGLNTEAFF
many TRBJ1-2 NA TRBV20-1 TGCAGTGCCCCGCTGGCCGGACGGACAGTGAGAAGTGAGGGCTACACCTTC CSAPLAGRTVRSEGYTF
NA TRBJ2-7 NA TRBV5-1 TGCGCCAGCAGCTTGGGAGGCAACTACGATCAGTACTTC CASSLGGNYDQYF
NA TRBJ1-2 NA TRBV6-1 TGTGCCAGCATGCCAAGCCCTAACTATGGCTACACCTTC CASMPSPNYGYTF
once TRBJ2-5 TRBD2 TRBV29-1 TGCAACGTTGCAGCGGGGGGTTTACAAGAGACCCAGTACTTC CNVAAGGLQETQYF
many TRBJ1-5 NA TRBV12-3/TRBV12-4 TGTGCCAGCAGTTTTTCCGGCCATCAGCCCCAGCATTTT CASSFSGHQPQHF
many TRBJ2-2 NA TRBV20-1 TGCAGTGCTAGAGATCCCAACACCGGGGAGCTGTTTTTT CSARDPNTGELFF
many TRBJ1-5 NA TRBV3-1 TGTGCCAGCAGCCACAGGGGAGGACAGCCCCAGCATTTT CASSHRGGQPQHF
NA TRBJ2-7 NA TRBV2 TGTGCCAGCAGTGAATATTTTGCAGGAACCGTAACCTCCCCCTACGAGCAGTACTTC CASSEYFAGTVTSPYEQYF
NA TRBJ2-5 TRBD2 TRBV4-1 TGCGCCAGCAGCCAAGATAGCGGGGCCGGTGAGACCCAGTACTTC CASSQDSGAGETQYF
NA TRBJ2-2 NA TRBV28 TGTGCCAGCAGTTTGGCCAGGGCGAACACCGGGGAGCTGTTTTTT CASSLARANTGELFF
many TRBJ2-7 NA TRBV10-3 TGTGCCACCGCCGGGGGAACGTACGAGCAGTACTTC CATAGGTYEQYF
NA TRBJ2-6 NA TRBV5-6 TGTGCCAGTGAATCCGGGTCCAACTCTGGGGCCAACGTCCTGACTTTC CASESGSNSGANVLTF
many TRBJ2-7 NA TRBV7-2 TGTGCCAGCAGGCCCGGGACTGATTACGAGCAGTACTTC CASRPGTDYEQYF
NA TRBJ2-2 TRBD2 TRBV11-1 TGTGCCAGCAGCCGCTCAACTAGCGGGGGGTCCGGGGAGCTGTTTTTT CASSRSTSGGSGELFF
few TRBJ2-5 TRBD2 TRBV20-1 TGCAGTGCTAGAGATTTCGGGAGGAGCCCCAATGAGACCCAGTACTTC CSARDFGRSPNETQYF
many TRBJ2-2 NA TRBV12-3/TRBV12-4 TGTGCCAGCAGTTCCAAGACAGGAAACACCGGGGAGCTGTTTTTT CASSSKTGNTGELFF
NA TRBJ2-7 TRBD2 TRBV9 TGTGCCAGCAGCGTATCTAGCGGGGTCTCCTACGAGCAGTACTTC CASSVSSGVSYEQYF